This T cell receptor (beta chain) derives from a study of CD8+ T cells in alopecia areata. Study summary: C3H/HeJ donors aged roughly 6-13 months with spontaneous alopecia supplied skin grafted onto approximately 6-10-week-old female C3H/HeJ mice. General study findings and limits: The study also sequences resident alphabeta T cells of normal skin in scalp samples. Between patients, shared TCR sequences were less clear than in mice. This was possibly due in part to HLA diversity in the patient population. Lesional scalp, especially alopecia totalis/universalis, showed higher clonality than normal scalp.

Germline-derived CDR1 and CDR2 are NNHDY and SYVADS. The CDR3 consists of 13 residues. V was clipped by 0 bases and J by 2 bases, with 6 bases between them. Cell sorting was performed on pooled cutaneous lymph node cells with CD4, CD8alpha, NKG2D, NKG2ACE and other markers. This clone turned up a few times. Its antigen is undetermined. Genes and germline are mouse. The read gets to within 4 residues of the CDR3 end, and the germline J gene fills in the rest. Extracted from the samples, RNA was reverse transcribed into cDNA to serve as the sequencing template. Generated by immunoSEQ multiplex PCR, the TCRdb table keeps only in-frame clones and is missing some. Observed are over 250,000 clones, no singletons, with the top ten taking more than 1%.

The clonotype was recovered from a C3H/HeJ mouse with alopecia areata. As its MHC haplotype, the strain has H2-k. Material: CD4+ T cells sorted from a lymph node. This chain links TRBV13-3 with TRBJ2-7; D might be TRBD1 (5 bases). Partial CDR3 DNA: TGTGCCAGCAGTGATGGGACACCCTAT. Translation: CASSDGTPY. The full CDR3 protein reads CASSDGTPYEQYF.